In this sample, the clone carrying this T cell receptor (beta chain) turned up a few times. The antigen is unknown. V lost 0 bases to trimming and J lost 7 bases; unmatched junction nucleotides: 14. The CDR3 is made up of 20 amino acids. Germline loops: CDR1 LGHNA, CDR2 YSLEER. RNA transcripts gave rise to amplified TCR beta CDR3 regions. HTBI primers were used for first-round RT-PCR of the TCR CDR3. TCRdb reanalysed the multiplex PCR reads using MiXCR and keeps one entry per CDR3 protein. The sample includes about 740,000 distinct CDR3 sequences, 11% to 15% of them seen just once. This sample stems from a study of T cells in Graves' hyperthyroidism and ophthalmopathy. Stable Graves' hyperthyroidism denoted no ophthalmopathy progression over 18 months. Study results and caveats: Blood also contained most expanded thyroid clonotypes above 0.001.

The TCR comes from a woman aged 18-35 years with Graves' hyperthyroidism. Sequenced input: blood. This chain uses TRBV4-3 with TRBJ2-1; 14 bases agree with TRBD2. CDR3 nucleotides: TGCGCCAGCAGCCAAGACTGGTCGGGGTCCGGACTAGCGGGAGGTAATGAGCAGTTCTTC. It translates to CASSQDWSGSGLAGGNEQFF.